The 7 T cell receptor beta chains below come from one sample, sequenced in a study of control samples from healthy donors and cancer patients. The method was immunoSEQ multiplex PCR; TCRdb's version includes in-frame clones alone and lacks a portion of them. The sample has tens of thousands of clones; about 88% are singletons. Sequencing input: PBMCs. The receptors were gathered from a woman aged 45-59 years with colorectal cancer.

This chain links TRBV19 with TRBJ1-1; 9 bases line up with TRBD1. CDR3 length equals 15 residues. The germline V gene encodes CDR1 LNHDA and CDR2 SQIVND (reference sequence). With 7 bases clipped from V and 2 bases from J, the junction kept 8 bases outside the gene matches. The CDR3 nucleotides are TGTGCCAGTACATACGGGACAGGGAGAAACACTGAAGCTTTCTTT. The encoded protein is CASTYGTGRNTEAFF.

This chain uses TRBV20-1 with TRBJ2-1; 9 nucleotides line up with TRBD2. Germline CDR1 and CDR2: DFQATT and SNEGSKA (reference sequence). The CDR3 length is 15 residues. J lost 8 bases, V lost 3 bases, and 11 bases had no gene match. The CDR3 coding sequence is TGCAGTGCTAGTGGTGGCGGGGGGGACCCCGATGAGCAGTTCTTC. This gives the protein CSASGGGGDPDEQFF.

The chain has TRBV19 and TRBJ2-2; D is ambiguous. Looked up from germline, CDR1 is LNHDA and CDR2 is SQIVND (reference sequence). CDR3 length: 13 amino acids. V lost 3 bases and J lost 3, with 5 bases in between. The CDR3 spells CASSIRHTGELFF. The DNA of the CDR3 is TGTGCCAGTAGTATCCGTCACACCGGGGAGCTGTTTTTT.

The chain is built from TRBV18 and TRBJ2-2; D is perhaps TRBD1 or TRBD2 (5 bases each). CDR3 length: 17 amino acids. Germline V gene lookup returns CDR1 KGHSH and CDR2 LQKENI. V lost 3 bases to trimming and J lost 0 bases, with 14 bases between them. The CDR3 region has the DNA TGTGCCAGCTCACCTTTACTGGGACCATCGAACACCGGGGAGCTGTTTTTT. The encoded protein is CASSPLLGPSNTGELFF.

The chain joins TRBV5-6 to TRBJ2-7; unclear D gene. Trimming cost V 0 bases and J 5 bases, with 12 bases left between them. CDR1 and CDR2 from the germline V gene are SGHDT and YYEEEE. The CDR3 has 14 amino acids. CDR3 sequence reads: CASSLDGRFDEQYV. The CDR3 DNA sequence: TGTGCCAGCAGCTTGGACGGACGGTTCGACGAGCAGTACGTC.

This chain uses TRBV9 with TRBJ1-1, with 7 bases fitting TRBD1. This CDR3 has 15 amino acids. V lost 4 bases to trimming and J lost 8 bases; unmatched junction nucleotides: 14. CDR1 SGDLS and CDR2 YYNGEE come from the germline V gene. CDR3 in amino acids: CASSPWTGTRVEAFF. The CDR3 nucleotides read TGTGCCAGCAGCCCGTGGACAGGTACCAGGGTGGAAGCTTTCTTT.

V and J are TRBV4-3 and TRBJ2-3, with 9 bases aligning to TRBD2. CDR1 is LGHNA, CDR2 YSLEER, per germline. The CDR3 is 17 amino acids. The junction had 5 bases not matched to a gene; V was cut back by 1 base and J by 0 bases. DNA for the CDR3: TGCGCCAGCAGCCAAGTTGCGGGGGGGCAAAGCACAGATACGCAGTATTTT. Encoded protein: CASSQVAGGQSTDTQYF.